The T cell receptor beta chain under discussion was sequenced for a study of cytomegalovirus exposure and HLA in healthy donors. PCR amplification relied on 60 Vbeta primers (plus 13 Jbeta primers). Sequenced by immunoSEQ multiplex PCR; TCRdb stores in-frame clones only, minus some. Counted here are about 200,000 clones, over 80% occurring once; the ten biggest clones make up roughly 0.75%. The V end lost 0 bases, the J end lost 14 bases, and 13 bases lay between the germline ends. Germline lookup yields CDR1 GTSNPN and CDR2 SVGIG (reference sequence). The CDR3 consists of 11 residues. The sequence came from a boy younger than 10 in good health and CMV-seronegative. The gene calls are TRBV30 and TRBJ1-1, with a tentative D call TRBD1 (5 bases). What was sequenced was PBMCs. In DNA form, the CDR3 reads TGTGCCTGGAGTGTTGGGGGGGACTGCTTCTTT. Amino acid sequence: CAWSVGGDCFF.